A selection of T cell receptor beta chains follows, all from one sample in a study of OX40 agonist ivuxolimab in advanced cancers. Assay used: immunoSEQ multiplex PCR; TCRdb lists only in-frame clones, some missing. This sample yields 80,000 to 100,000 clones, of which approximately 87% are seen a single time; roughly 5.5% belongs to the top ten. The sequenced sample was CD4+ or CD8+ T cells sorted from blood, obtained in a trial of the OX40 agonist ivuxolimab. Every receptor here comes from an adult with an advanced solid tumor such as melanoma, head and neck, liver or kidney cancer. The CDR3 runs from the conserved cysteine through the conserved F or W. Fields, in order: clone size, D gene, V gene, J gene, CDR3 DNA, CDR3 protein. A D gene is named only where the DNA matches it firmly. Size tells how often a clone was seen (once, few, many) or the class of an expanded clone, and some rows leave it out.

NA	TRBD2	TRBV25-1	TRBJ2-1	TGTGCCAGCAGCCATAGCTGGCGGGAGGGCCGTAACGAGCAGTTCTTC	CASSHSWREGRNEQFF
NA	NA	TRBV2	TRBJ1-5	TGTGCCAGCAGTCTTCTTATGACGCGTGGGTATAGCAATCAGCCCCAGCATTTT	CASSLLMTRGYSNQPQHF
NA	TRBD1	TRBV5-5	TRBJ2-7	TGTGCCAGCAGCACTAACAGGGGCCACGAGCAGTACTTC	CASSTNRGHEQYF
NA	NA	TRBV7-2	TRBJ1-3	TGTGCCAGCAGCTCAATACAGGGTGGAAACACCATATATTTT	CASSSIQGGNTIYF
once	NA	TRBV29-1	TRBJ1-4	TGCAGCGTTGAAGGCAGGGCAACTAATGAAAAACTGTTTTTT	CSVEGRATNEKLFF
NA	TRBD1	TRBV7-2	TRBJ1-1	TGTGCCAGCAGCCCGGGACAGTCCCCTGAAGCTTTCTTT	CASSPGQSPEAFF
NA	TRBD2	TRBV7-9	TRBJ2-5	TGTGCCAGCAGCTTAGTAGCGGGGGCACAAGAGACCCAGTACTTC	CASSLVAGAQETQYF
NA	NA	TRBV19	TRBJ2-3	TGTGCCAGTAGTAGGAGTTCTGGGGGGAGCACAGATACGCAGTATTTT	CASSRSSGGSTDTQYF
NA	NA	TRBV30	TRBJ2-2	TGTGCCTGGAGTAGGGGACTTCTACACACCGGGGAGCTGTTTTTT	CAWSRGLLHTGELFF
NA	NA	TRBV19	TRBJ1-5	TGTGCCAGTAGTATTAAGGGTCCCACAAGTCAGCCCCAGCATTTT	CASSIKGPTSQPQHF
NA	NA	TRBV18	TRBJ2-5	TGTGCCAGCTCCCCGCAAAGTGCGGGGCAAGAGACCCAGTACTTC	CASSPQSAGQETQYF
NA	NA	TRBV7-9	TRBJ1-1	TGTGCCAGCAGCTCCCCGGGGGGTGAAGCTTTCTTT	CASSSPGGEAFF
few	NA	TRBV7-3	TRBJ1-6	TGTGCCAGCAGCTTGAACGCAGGGATACGTTCACCCCTCCACTTT	CASSLNAGIRSPLHF
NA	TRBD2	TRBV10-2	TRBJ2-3	TGCGCCAGCAGTGAGTCTAAAGCGGGGACTAGCACAGATACGCAGTATTTT	CASSESKAGTSTDTQYF
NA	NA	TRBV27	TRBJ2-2	TGTGCCAGCATACCACGGGGGGCTCACGGGGAGCTGTTTTTT	CASIPRGAHGELFF
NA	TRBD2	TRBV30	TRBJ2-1	TGTGCCTGGAGTGGGGGACTAGCCTTAAATGAGCAGTTCTTC	CAWSGGLALNEQFF
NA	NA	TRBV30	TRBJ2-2	TGTGCCTGGAGTCGCGGGAACACCGGGGAGCTGTTTTTT	CAWSRGNTGELFF
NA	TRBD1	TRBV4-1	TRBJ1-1	TGCGCCAGCAGCCGAGGACAGGGGGCAAACCCCGAAGCTTTCTTT	CASSRGQGANPEAFF
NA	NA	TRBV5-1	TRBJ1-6	TGCGCCAGCAGCTTTGGGATCACGAATTCACCCCTCCACTTT	CASSFGITNSPLHF
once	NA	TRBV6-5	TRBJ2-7	TGTGCCAGCAGTTACGGAGCTTCCTACGAGCAGTACTTC	CASSYGASYEQYF
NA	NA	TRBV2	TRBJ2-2	TGTGCCAGCAGTGAAGCTGAAGGACCTCTCACCGGGGAGCTGTTTTTT	CASSEAEGPLTGELFF
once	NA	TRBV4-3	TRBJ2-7	TGCGCCAGCAGCCAAGGGAGGGTACCCACTAGGGACGAGCAGTACTTC	CASSQGRVPTRDEQYF
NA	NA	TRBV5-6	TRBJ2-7	TGTGCCAGCAGACAGGGACCCTACGAGCAGTACTTC	CASRQGPYEQYF
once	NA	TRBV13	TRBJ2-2	TGTGCCAGCAGCCCCCAATCCACCGGGGAGCTGTTTTTT	CASSPQSTGELFF
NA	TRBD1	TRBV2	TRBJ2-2	TGTGCCAGCAGTGACAGGGGGAGCAACACCGGGGAGCTGTTTTTT	CASSDRGSNTGELFF
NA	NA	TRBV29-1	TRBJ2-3	TGCAGCGTTCTCAGGGCCACAGATACGCAGTATTTT	CSVLRATDTQYF
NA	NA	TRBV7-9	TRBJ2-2	TGTGCCAGCAGCTTCAGCGGAGGGACCGGGGAGCTGTTTTTT	CASSFSGGTGELFF
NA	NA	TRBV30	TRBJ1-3	TGTGCCTGGAGTGTAGCCGGGGCGCTTGGAAACACCATATATTTT	CAWSVAGALGNTIYF
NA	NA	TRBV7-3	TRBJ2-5	TGTGCCAGCAGCTTAAGGTTAGGAGAGACCCAGTACTTC	CASSLRLGETQYF
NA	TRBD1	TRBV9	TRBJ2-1	TGTGCCAGCAGCTACGGACAGGGGGGTTCCTACAATGAGCAGTTCTTC	CASSYGQGGSYNEQFF
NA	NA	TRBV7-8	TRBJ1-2	TGTGCCAGCAGTTCAATGCGGGGCGGCTACACCTTC	CASSSMRGGYTF
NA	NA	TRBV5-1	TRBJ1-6	TGCGCCAGCATCGAAGGACCCGGTTTTGATAATTCACCCCTCCACTTT	CASIEGPGFDNSPLHF
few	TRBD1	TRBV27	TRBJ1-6	TGTGCCAGCAGAGAAGTTGACAGGGGGCGGTTGAATTCACCCCTCCACTTT	CASREVDRGRLNSPLHF
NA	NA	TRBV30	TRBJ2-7	TGTGCCTGGACCCGGGGTCCCTACGAGCAGTACTTC	CAWTRGPYEQYF
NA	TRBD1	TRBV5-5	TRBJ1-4	TGTGCCAGCAGCCGACAGGGGGCGGAAGGTGAAAAACTGTTTTTT	CASSRQGAEGEKLFF